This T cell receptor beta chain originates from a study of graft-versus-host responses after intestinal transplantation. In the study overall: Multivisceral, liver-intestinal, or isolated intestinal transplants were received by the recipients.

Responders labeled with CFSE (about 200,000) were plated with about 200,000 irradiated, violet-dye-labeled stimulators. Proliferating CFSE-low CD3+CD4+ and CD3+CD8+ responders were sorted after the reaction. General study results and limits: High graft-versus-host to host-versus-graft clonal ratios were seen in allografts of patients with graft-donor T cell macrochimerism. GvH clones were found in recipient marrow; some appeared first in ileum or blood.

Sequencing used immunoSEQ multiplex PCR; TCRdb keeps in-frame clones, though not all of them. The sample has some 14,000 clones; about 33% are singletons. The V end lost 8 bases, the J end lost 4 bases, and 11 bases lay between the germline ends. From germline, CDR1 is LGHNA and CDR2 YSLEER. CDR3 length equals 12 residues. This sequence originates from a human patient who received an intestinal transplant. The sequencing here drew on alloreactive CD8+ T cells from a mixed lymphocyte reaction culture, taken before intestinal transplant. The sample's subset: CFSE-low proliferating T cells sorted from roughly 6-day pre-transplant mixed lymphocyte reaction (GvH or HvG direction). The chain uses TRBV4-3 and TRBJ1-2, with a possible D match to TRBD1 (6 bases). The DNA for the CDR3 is TGCGCCAGCGGCGGGGGCGGCTATGGCTACACCTTC. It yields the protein CASGGGGYGYTF.